The clone carrying this T cell receptor (beta chain) was detected ten times or more. What it binds is not known. This sample stems from a study of CD8 T cells in ankylosing spondylitis. General study points: Disease-associated clones were reportedly significantly overrepresented in matched ankylosing spondylitis synovial fluid.

The CDR3 length is 13 residues. Germline CDR1 KGHSH, CDR2 LQKENI. V lost 2 bases and J 0 bases, leaving 5 bases between the germline ends. TCRdb re-derived calls from the 5' RACE reads in MiXCR, one entry per CDR3 protein. The sample holds 200,000 to 300,000 distinct CDR3 sequences, 20% to 30% seen once. This sequence originates from a male donor with ankylosing spondylitis or in good health (not recorded which). The chain recombines TRBV18 with TRBJ2-7; D call uncertain. The sample taken for sequencing was blood, either unsorted or a sorted T cell fraction (not recorded which). The CDR3 DNA sequence: TGTGCCAGCTCACCAACCAGCTCCTACGAGCAGTACTTC. This codes for CASSPTSSYEQYF.